What follows describes a single TCR beta chain. What antigen it recognizes has not been identified. One base away there is no much larger clone; base qualities are not given. Participants in the prospective study were aged roughly 18 to 95 years, lived in 24 United States geographic areas, and enrolled through a virtual design. In the prospective study, participants were assigned to cohorts based on the clinical history participants reported in a screening survey and a study questionnaire. In the prospective study, mobile phlebotomists collected whole blood, serum and a nasopharyngeal or oropharyngeal swab from each participant. Prospective study participants could optionally give additional blood draws and questionnaires over an approximately two-month period. Prospective study blood samples were shipped either frozen or at room temperature before DNA extraction. This entry belongs to a study of blood T cell repertoires in COVID-19 (dated by TCRdb to 2020 to 2022). With regard to the full study: Samples covering the acute and convalescent phases of COVID-19 were provided by collaborators in the United States, Italy and Spain. HLA class I and class II types, where available, came from metadata supplied by the sample provider rather than from assay-based typing. The repertoires were released in a freely available public database intended as a resource for research on the immune response to SARS-CoV-2. The samples were drawn from the first 160 participants of the ongoing ImmuneRACE study and from under 1,500 subjects provided by 6 global collaborators. Sample metadata almost always included a de-identified subject ID, COVID-19 status, age in years and sex. Subjects who had been exposed to COVID-19, were actively infected with it, or had recovered from it provided the deeply sampled blood TCRbeta repertoires that made up the dataset. The prospective study material was composed of cDNA or gDNA derived from T cells, B-cell-depleted T cells, or PBMCs. General findings and caveats noted by the study authors: The amount of clinical and demographic metadata varied by source and participant and was provided uncurated.

The immunoSEQ Assay, a bias-controlled multiplex PCR, was used to amplify TCRbeta CDR3 regions from genomic DNA. Regarding the original processing steps: Nucleated cell counts per sample were estimated from amplification of reference gene primers within the assay. Sequence reads were collapsed and filtered to measure the absolute abundance of every unique TCRbeta CDR3 rearrangement. Productive Simpson clonality was computed per sample as the square root of Simpson's diversity index over productive rearrangements. TCRdb limited this immuneACCESS table to in-frame rearrangements with V and J called. A share of clones is missing; checked studies link under half to unresolved V genes, and the rest is unexplained. V and J calls and clone size are as listed in that table; D and trimming were resolved from the DNA. Within this sample are 200,000 to 250,000 clones, with almost 90% of them counted one time only. Of the sample, about 14% falls within the top ten clones.

The CDR3, from cysteine to phenylalanine, totals 13 residues. Just the 39-base CDR3 DNA is kept, in frame starting at base 1. V is shortened by 5 bases, J by 5 bases, and the region joining them spans 9 bases. CDR1 LNHNV and CDR2 YYDKDF are derived from the germline V gene (reference sequence). This clonotype originated in a woman in her fifties or sixties with acute COVID-19. What was sequenced was PBMCs or T cells enriched from blood (not recorded which). This chain is built from TRBV15 and TRBJ1-4; TRBD1 could be the D gene, as 6 bases match. Here the CDR3 is given as CATSRRGNEKLFF. The DNA sequence reads TGTGCCACCAGCCGCAGGGGAAATGAAAAACTGTTTTTT.